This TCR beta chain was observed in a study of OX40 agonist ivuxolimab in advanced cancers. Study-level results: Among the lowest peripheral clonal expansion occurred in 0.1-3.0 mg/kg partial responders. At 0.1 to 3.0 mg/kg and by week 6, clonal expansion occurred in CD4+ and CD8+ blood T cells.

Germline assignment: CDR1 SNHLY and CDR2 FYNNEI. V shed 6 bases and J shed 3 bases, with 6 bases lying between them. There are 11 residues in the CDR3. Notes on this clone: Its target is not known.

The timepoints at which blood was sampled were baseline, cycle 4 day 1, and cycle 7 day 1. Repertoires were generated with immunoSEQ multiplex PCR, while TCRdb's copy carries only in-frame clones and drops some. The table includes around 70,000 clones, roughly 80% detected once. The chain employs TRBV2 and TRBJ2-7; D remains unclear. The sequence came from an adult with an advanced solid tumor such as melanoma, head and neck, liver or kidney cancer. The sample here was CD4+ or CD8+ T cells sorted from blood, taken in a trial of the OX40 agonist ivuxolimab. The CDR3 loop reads CASSSGYEQYF. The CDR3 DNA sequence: TGTGCCAGCAGCTCTGGCTACGAGCAGTACTTC.